This TCR beta chain was found in a study of blood T cells in healthy people across ages (dated by TCRdb to between 2014 and 2017). Regarding the research as a whole: In model experiments, roughly one uniquely barcoded TCR beta cDNA molecule per two T cells was captured by template switching. Age-related changes in TCR beta repertoire diversity were measured in the study by deep sequencing normalized with unique cDNA molecular identifiers. The donors were split into four age groups: young (average 16 years), middle-aged (nearly 40), aged (about 62) and long-lived (roughly 86). To avoid experimental bias, donors of different ages were spread randomly across the sequencing lanes. Using the same blood draw, the study looked at two additional independent replicas of 1 million unique cDNA reads for two donors, one aged 18 to 30 and the other aged 80 or older. Paper-wide results and their limitations: Observed TCR beta diversity correlated strongly with the percentage of naive T cells measured by flow cytometry. Observed TCR beta diversity per million T cells fell roughly linearly with age, and a significant reduction was already apparent by age roughly 40. Conclusive comparison of naive and antigen-experienced compartments was prevented by the profiling of bulk unsorted PBMCs. Estimates of total diversity based on one million sequenced T cells were regarded as lower bounds and as underestimates. Compared with the aged group, the long-lived group had more naive CD4+ T cells, fewer expanded clones and increased TCR diversity, suggesting age selection. Because donor CMV infection status was unknown, age-related changes in expanded clonotypes were potentially confounded.

The 39 donors, aged about 6 to 95 years, were systemically healthy Caucasian individuals from Russia. Each donor gave ten milliliters of peripheral blood, collected into EDTA-treated Vacutainer tubes. Ficoll-Paque density-gradient centrifugation was used to isolate PBMCs, with at least 6 million obtained per sample. Trizol reagent was used to extract total RNA from PBMCs, with at least 6 micrograms per sample. For every donor, flow cytometry on a PBMC aliquot measured the percentage of naive CD45RAhigh/CD27high T cells. The library came from 5' RACE. TCRdb names Illumina HiSeq 2500 as the instrument used. A second PCR of roughly 7 to 12 cycles was performed with a sample-barcoded 5' primer and a J-beta primer mix. A template-switch 5' adaptor carrying 12 random nucleotides introduced a unique molecular identifier onto each TCR beta cDNA molecule. Each sample yielded at least 2.5 million CDR3-containing paired-end reads. First-strand cDNA was synthesized from all RNA with the Mint cDNA synthesis kit, primed by a TRBC-specific oligonucleotide. Following uracil-DNA glycosylase treatment, a first 18-cycle PCR with universal primers M1SS and BC2_uni_R was performed on all cDNA. As for the authors' bioinformatics: Normalization of each sample was performed by random selection of 1 million high-quality reads, each carrying a distinct molecular identifier. Reads with shared molecular identifiers were discarded instead of being binned into consensus sequences. CDR3 identification, clonotype clustering and error correction used MiTCR with a Q25 quality threshold and the strictest error-elimination algorithm. Lower-bound total TCR beta diversity was estimated with a nonparametric unseen species model using Euler transformation. TCRdb handled the public reads itself, with Q25 trimming in fastp and clone calling in MiXCR, and kept productive beta chains. Rows are unified per CDR3 protein, each entry keeping the most common DNA and genes. None of the V and J calls come from the authors' own analysis; TCRdb made them. The sample table holds over 1,500,000 distinct CDR3 sequences, of which around 50% were seen once. In total, the top ten clones hold 2.1% of the sample.

Comments on this clonotype: Its antigen remains undetermined. There are no base qualities to consult, and no much larger clone falls within one base.

Germline trimming amounts to 5 bases on V and 1 base on J, with 7 as the count of junction bases outside the gene matches. The CDR3 goes from the cysteine to the phenylalanine over 17 residues. CDR3 DNA is the only sequence kept; it has 51 bases, read in frame from the first base. The CDR1 and CDR2 encoded by the germline V gene are SGHTA and FQGTGA. This clonotype originated in a woman aged 40 to 55 in good health. What was sequenced was blood. The sequence links TRBV7-3 to TRBJ2-3; 12 of the junction bases match TRBD2. The CDR3 region has the sequence CASSPSPSGGGTDTQYF. Here is the DNA: TGTGCCAGCAGCCCAAGCCCTAGCGGGGGGGGCACAGATACGCAGTATTTT.